This T cell receptor beta chain is from a study of blood T cell repertoires in COVID-19. On the study more broadly: The samples span acute and convalescent COVID-19 from the United States, Italy and Spain.

Original data processing: Counts of nucleated cells, estimated from reference gene primer amplification, were obtained. Sequencing was performed with immunoSEQ multiplex PCR; in TCRdb, only in-frame clones are kept and a portion is missing. The D gene and trimming were derived from the DNA, and the V and J assignments and clone size from that table. The repertoire consists of approximately 320,000 clones, with roughly 85% occurring once and the leading ten covering approximately 7.5%. With 4 bases removed from V and 5 bases from J, the gap between germline ends came to 15 bases. Germline V gene lookup returns CDR1 SGHRS and CDR2 YFSETQ. This CDR3 is built from 14 residues.

The sequence came from a human donor in a cohort sampled during active COVID-19. V usage is TRBV5-1 and J usage is TRBJ1-1; TRBD1 might be the D (5 bases). The sample was peripheral blood. The CDR3 spells CASSQRGGWTEAFF. The CDR3 bases are TGCGCCAGCAGCCAGAGGGGAGGGTGGACTGAAGCTTTCTTT.